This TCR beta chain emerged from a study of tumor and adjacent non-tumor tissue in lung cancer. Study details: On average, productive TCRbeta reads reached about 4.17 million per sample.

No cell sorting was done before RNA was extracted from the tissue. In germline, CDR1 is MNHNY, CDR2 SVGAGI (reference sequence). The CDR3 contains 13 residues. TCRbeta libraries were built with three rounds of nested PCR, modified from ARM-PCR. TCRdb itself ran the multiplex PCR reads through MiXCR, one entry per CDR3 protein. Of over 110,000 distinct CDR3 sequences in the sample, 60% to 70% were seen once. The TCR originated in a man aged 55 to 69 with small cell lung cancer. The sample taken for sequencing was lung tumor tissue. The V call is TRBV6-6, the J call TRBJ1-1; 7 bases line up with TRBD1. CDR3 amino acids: CAGSSNRGTEAFF. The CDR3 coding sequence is TGTGCAGGCAGCTCCAACAGGGGCACTGAAGCTTTCTTT.